The 10 T cell receptor beta chains presented below share a single source sample, sequenced in a study of regulatory T cells in long-lasting Graves disease. Libraries of TCR beta came from iRepertoire HTBI primers plus Arm-PCR of CDR3 regions. TCRdb reanalysed the multiplex PCR reads using MiXCR and keeps one entry per CDR3 protein. The top ten hold 10% to 15% of the sample, which has 200,000 to 250,000 distinct CDR3 sequences, roughly 19% seen once. Time point denoted: newly diagnosed GD, antithyroid drugs for less than 3 months. TCR sequences were obtained from RNA taken from PBMCs. This sample also belongs to another study, concerning T cells in Graves' hyperthyroidism and ophthalmopathy.

Sequencing used peripheral blood mononuclear cells (PBMCs), obtained at new diagnosis, from a patient treated with antithyroid drugs. Receptors were obtained from a woman in her twenties or thirties with Graves disease.

This clonotype was seen ten or more times. J is TRBJ1-1 and V is TRBV10-3, with unresolved D. The V end was cut by 8 bases, the J end by 1 base, with 11 bases between. Germline CDR1 and CDR2: ENHRY and SYGVKD. The CDR3 is 13 amino acids. The CDR3 bases are TGTGCCATCCACTCCAGTAAGAACACTGAAGCTTTCTTT. Translating gives CAIHSSKNTEAFF.

Worth noting for this clonotype: Only one base separates this from a far larger clonotype, so it likely reflects a read error. The rearrangement joins TRBV6-2 or TRBV6-3 to TRBJ2-5; possibly TRBD2 for D (5 bases). Germline V gene data show CDR1 as MNHEY and CDR2 as SVGEGT. The CDR3 runs to 16 residues. The germline V and J ends were trimmed by 8 bases and 6 bases, with 25 bases remaining between them. The CDR3 nucleotides are TGTGCCAGCGGCCCCCGCCCTGGGCCGGAGGAAAAGACCCAGTACTTC. This sequence encodes CASGPRPGPEEKTQYF.

This clonotype was seen repeatedly, ten times or more. This chain uses TRBV2 with TRBJ1-5; the D gene is possibly TRBD1 (5 bases). The CDR3 contains 14 residues. The germline V gene has CDR1 SNHLY and CDR2 FYNNEI. V was pared by 8 bases and J by 3 bases, with 14 bases between. CDR3 region: CASQQRGVNQPQHF. Here the CDR3 DNA reads TGTGCCAGCCAGCAGCGGGGGGTCAATCAGCCCCAGCATTTT.

There are many counts of this clonotype. The V call is TRBV2, the J call TRBJ2-3; D might be TRBD2 (5 bases). V gave up 6 bases and J gave up 11 bases, with 12 bases separating them. The CDR3 consists of 11 residues. Germline values: CDR1 SNHLY, CDR2 FYNNEI. CDR3 bases: TGTGCCAGCAGGCTAGTACGGGGGCAGTATTTT. Translation gives CASRLVRGQYF.

This chain uses TRBV2 with TRBJ1-5; 8 bases are a match to TRBD1. Per germline, CDR1 SNHLY and CDR2 FYNNEI. The trim removed 7 bases at V and 6 bases at J, leaving 2 bases unmatched. The CDR3 is made up of 12 amino acids. CDR3 residues: CASTGGGQPQHF. The DNA for the CDR3 is TGTGCCAGCACAGGGGGCGGTCAGCCCCAGCATTTT.

This clonotype was detected ten times or more. This chain connects TRBV30 to TRBJ2-5; TRBD1 or TRBD2 may be the D gene (6 bases each). The CDR3 is 12 amino acids. The V and J ends lost 1 base and 11 bases respectively, with 14 bases between them. Germline CDR1 and CDR2: GTSNPN and SVGIG (reference sequence). DNA of the CDR3: TGTGCCTGGAGTGGCCAGAGGGGGGCACAGTACTTC. Protein product: CAWSGQRGAQYF.

The J gene is TRBJ2-1, the V gene TRBV4-2; 8 bases agree with TRBD2. The CDR3 contains 13 residues. Trimming removed 3 bases from V and 10 bases from J; junction bases left unmatched: 5. Germline lookup yields CDR1 LGHNA and CDR2 YNFKEQ. This CDR3 is CASSQQLAGEQFF. CDR3 sequence (DNA): TGTGCCAGCAGCCAGCAGTTAGCGGGGGAGCAGTTCTTC.

This clonotype showed up many times. CDR3 nucleotides: TGTGCCAGCAGTGAAATAGGGGTCGGAGAGACCCAGTACTTC. This translates into CASSEIGVGETQYF. V is TRBV6-1 and J is TRBJ2-5, with D possibly TRBD1 on 5 matching bases. This CDR3 spans 14 amino acids. The germline V gene encodes CDR1 MNHNS and CDR2 SASEGT. Trimming took off 2 bases at V and 4 bases at J, with 11 bases between the two ends.

The sample holds many counts of this clonotype. The rearrangement links TRBV7-9 to TRBJ1-1; D unclear. The germline V gene encodes CDR1 SEHNR and CDR2 FQNEAQ (reference sequence). V dropped 1 base and J dropped 1 base, with 7 bases sitting between them. This CDR3 has 14 amino acids. The CDR3 sequence is CASSLGLRNTEAFF. The CDR3 bases are TGTGCCAGCAGCTTAGGACTTCGGAACACTGAAGCTTTCTTT.

At least ten counts were recorded for this clonotype. The rearrangement uses TRBV18 and TRBJ2-5; D remains unclear. Trimming took 3 bases from V and 3 from J, leaving 8 bases between them. The CDR3 totals 13 residues. Germline CDR1 is KGHSH and CDR2 is LQKENI. CDR3 bases: TGTGCCAGCTCACCGGGCCAGGAAGAGACCCAGTACTTC. It translates to CASSPGQEETQYF.